These 16 T cell receptor beta chains came from one sample sequenced in a study of blood T cell repertoires in COVID-19. Profiled with immunoSEQ multiplex PCR; TCRdb holds only in-frame clones, not every one. This table holds 150,000 to 170,000 clones, about 81% found once. The sequencing input was PBMCs or T cells enriched from blood (not recorded which). These receptors all stem from a man in his fifties who had recovered from COVID-19.

CDR3 in DNA: TGCGCCAGCAGCTGGGGACAGGTTTTAGCCTACGAGCAGTACTTC. Its translation: CASSWGQVLAYEQYF. The chain joins TRBV5-1 to TRBJ2-7; 8 nucleotides match TRBD1. The ends lost 3 bases at V and 2 bases at J; junction bases unmatched: 7. CDR3 size: 15 residues. Per the germline V gene, CDR1 is SGHRS and CDR2 is YFSETQ.

The chain links TRBV20-1 to TRBJ2-5; 8 positions match TRBD1. CDR3 size: 11 residues. The trim removed 6 bases at V and 9 bases at J, leaving 6 bases unmatched. The germline gives CDR1 DFQATT, CDR2 SNEGSKA (reference sequence). The CDR3 DNA is TGCAGTGCAGACAGGGGTGGGGCCCAGTACTTC. It translates to CSADRGGAQYF.

CDR3 coding DNA: TGTGCCAGCAGCTTCAGCACTGAAGCTTTCTTT. It translates to CASSFSTEAFF. The chain carries TRBV13 and TRBJ1-1, with unresolved D. Germline V CDR1 and CDR2: PRHDT, FYEKMQ (reference sequence). Trimming took off 3 bases at V and 4 bases at J, with 3 bases between the two ends. The CDR3 loop spans 11 amino acids. Together with reference TRBV13 and TRBJ1-1, the CDR3 gives the full variable domain: AAGVIQSPRHLIKEKRETATLKCYPIPRHDTVYWYQQGPGQDPQFLISFYEKMQSDKGSIPDRFSAQQFSDYHSELNMSSLELGDSALYFCASSFSTEAFFGQGTRLTVV.

The chain joins TRBV7-9 to TRBJ1-5, with unresolved D. V dropped 4 bases and J dropped 6 bases, with 7 bases sitting between them. In germline, CDR1 is SEHNR, CDR2 FQNEAQ (reference sequence). The CDR3 is made up of 12 amino acids. In DNA form, the CDR3 reads TGTGCCAGCAGCTCTCTGAGTCAGCCCCAGCATTTT. Amino acid sequence: CASSSLSQPQHF.

The chain combines TRBV7-9 with TRBJ1-6; tentative D call: TRBD1 (5 bases). Trimming stripped 10 bases from V and 5 bases from J, with 9 bases between. CDR3 length equals 12 residues. Germline-derived CDR1 and CDR2 are SEHNR and FQNEAQ (reference sequence). The CDR3 loop reads CATGRDNSPLHF. The DNA of the CDR3 is TGTGCCACCGGCAGGGATAATTCACCCCTCCACTTT.

This chain connects TRBV29-1 to TRBJ2-3, with 10 bases fitting TRBD2. Germline V gene lookup returns CDR1 SQVTM and CDR2 ANQGSEA. The CDR3 spans 14 residues. With 6 bases clipped from V and 4 bases from J, the junction kept 7 bases outside the gene matches. CDR3 protein: CSVTAGGPADTQYF. CDR3 nucleotides: TGCAGCGTGACAGCGGGGGGGCCGGCAGATACGCAGTATTTT.

V and J are TRBV7-9 and TRBJ1-4, with a weak D call TRBD1 (5 bases). The germline V gene encodes CDR1 SEHNR and CDR2 FQNEAQ (reference sequence). V was trimmed by 5 bases and J by 0 bases, leaving 13 bases between them. The CDR3 totals 16 residues. The CDR3 nucleotides are TGTGCCAGCAGCCTCTCCGACAGTGCAACTAATGAAAAACTGTTTTTT. Its protein product is CASSLSDSATNEKLFF.

The chain carries TRBV7-2 and TRBJ2-2; tentatively, D is TRBD2 (6 bases). The germline V gene has CDR1 SGHTA and CDR2 FQGNSA. The CDR3 length is 15 residues. The V gene lost 5 bases and the J gene lost 4 bases, with 14 bases spanning the gap. CDR3 region: CASSAGTSSTGELFF. CDR3 sequence (DNA): TGTGCCAGCAGCGCCGGGACTTCGAGCACCGGGGAGCTGTTTTTT.

This chain uses TRBV5-6 with TRBJ2-7, with a weak D call TRBD1 (5 bases). Germline V CDR1 and CDR2: SGHDT, YYEEEE. CDR3 length: 16 residues. Trimming took 4 bases from V and 2 from J, leaving 19 bases between them. DNA for the CDR3: TGTGCCAGCAGCCTCTCCCCGGGCAGGGCGGCCTACGAGCAGTACTTC. It translates to CASSLSPGRAAYEQYF.

The genes are TRBV9 and TRBJ1-6; possibly TRBD1 for D (6 bases). The germline V gene encodes CDR1 SGDLS and CDR2 YYNGEE. The CDR3 contains 15 residues. V dropped 2 bases and J dropped 9 bases, with 15 bases sitting between them. The CDR3 reads CASSVYRDYGSPLHF. DNA for the CDR3: TGTGCCAGCAGCGTCTACAGGGATTACGGTTCACCCCTCCACTTT.

This clone occurred once. The V and J genes are TRBV10-1 and TRBJ2-5; TRBD2 agrees at 7 bases. V trimming: 8 bases; J trimming: 5 bases; junction bases outside the gene matches: 14. Germline V gene data show CDR1 as WNHNN and CDR2 as SYGVQD (reference sequence). This CDR3 spans 15 amino acids. The CDR3 here is CASRASGFLQETQYF. The CDR3 DNA reads as TGCGCCAGCCGGGCTAGCGGATTCCTCCAGGAGACCCAGTACTTC.

The CDR3 bases are TGTGCCAGCAGTAGGACTAGCCCAGATACGCAGTATTTT. As protein: CASSRTSPDTQYF. The V gene is TRBV6-5, the J gene TRBJ2-3; TRBD2 matches 8 bases. Germline values: CDR1 MNHEY, CDR2 SVGAGI. The CDR3 length is 13 residues. Trimming took 5 bases from V and 4 from J; bases not matched to a gene: 2.

The chain recombines TRBV5-6 with TRBJ1-6, with 7 bases identical to TRBD1. J lost 9 bases, V lost 4 bases, and 10 bases had no gene match. This CDR3 has 15 amino acids. The germline V gene encodes CDR1 SGHDT and CDR2 YYEEEE. The CDR3 DNA reads as TGTGCCAGCAGCCTGCGTCGGGACAGAATTTCACCCCTCCACTTT. Translating it yields CASSLRRDRISPLHF.

The chain is built from TRBV7-9 and TRBJ1-3, with 8 bases matching TRBD1. The ends lost 5 bases at V and 3 bases at J; junction bases unmatched: 6. Germline lookup yields CDR1 SEHNR and CDR2 FQNEAQ (reference sequence). The CDR3 totals 15 residues. As DNA, the CDR3 is TGTGCCAGCAGCCCACCGGGACAGGTTGGAAACACCATATATTTT. Protein sequence: CASSPPGQVGNTIYF.

The rearrangement joins TRBV9 to TRBJ2-7, with D tentatively TRBD1 (5 bases). Germline-derived CDR1 and CDR2 are SGDLS and YYNGEE. Trimming pared 0 bases from V and 1 base from J, leaving 8 bases between. The CDR3 is made up of 14 amino acids. CDR3 region: CASSVDPGSYEQYF. DNA of the CDR3: TGTGCCAGCAGCGTAGATCCAGGGTCCTACGAGCAGTACTTC. Filled out from reference TRBV9 and TRBJ2-7, the complete variable domain reads DSGVTQTPKHLITATGQRVTLRCSPRSGDLSVYWYQQSLDQGLQFLIQYYNGEERAKGNILERFSAQQFPDLHSELNLSSLELGDSALYFCASSVDPGSYEQYFGPGTRLTVT.

The chain links TRBV11-3 to TRBJ2-2; TRBD1 matches 7 bases. This CDR3 spans 15 amino acids. Germline CDR1 and CDR2: SGHNT and YENEEA. With 7 bases clipped from V and 5 bases from J, the junction kept 10 bases outside the gene matches. The CDR3 DNA reads as TGTGCCAGCATCCAGGACAGGCGAAGTACCGGGGAGCTGTTTTTT. This sequence encodes CASIQDRRSTGELFF. The complete variable domain, with remaining parts taken from reference TRBV11-3 and TRBJ2-2, reads EAGVVQSPRYKIIEKKQPVAFWCNPISGHNTLYWYLQNLGQGPELLIRYENEEAVDDSQLPKDRFSAERLKGVDSTLKIQPAELGDSAVYLCASIQDRRSTGELFFGEGSRLTVL.